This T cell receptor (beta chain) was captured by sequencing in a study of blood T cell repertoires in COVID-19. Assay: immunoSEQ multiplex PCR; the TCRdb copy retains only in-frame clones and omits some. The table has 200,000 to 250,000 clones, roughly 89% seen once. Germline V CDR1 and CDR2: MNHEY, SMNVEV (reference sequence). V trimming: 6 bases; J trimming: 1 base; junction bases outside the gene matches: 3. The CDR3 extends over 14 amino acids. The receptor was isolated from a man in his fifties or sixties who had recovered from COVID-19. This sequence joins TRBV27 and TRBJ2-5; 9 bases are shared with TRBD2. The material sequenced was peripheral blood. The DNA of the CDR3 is TGTGCCAGCAGGGGACTAGCCGCCCAAGAGACCCAGTACTTC. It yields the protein CASRGLAAQETQYF.